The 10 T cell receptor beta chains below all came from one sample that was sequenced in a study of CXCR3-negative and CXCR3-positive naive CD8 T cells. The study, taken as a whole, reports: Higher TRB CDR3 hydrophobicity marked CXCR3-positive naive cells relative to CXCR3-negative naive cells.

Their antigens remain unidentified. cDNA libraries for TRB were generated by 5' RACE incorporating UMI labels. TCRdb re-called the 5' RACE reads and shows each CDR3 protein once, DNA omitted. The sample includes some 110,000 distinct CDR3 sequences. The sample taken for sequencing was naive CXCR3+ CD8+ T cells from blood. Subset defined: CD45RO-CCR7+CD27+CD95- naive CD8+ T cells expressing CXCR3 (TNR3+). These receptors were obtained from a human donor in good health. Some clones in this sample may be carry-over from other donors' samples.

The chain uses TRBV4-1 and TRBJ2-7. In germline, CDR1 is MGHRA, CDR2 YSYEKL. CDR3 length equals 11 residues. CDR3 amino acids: CASSQASEQYF.

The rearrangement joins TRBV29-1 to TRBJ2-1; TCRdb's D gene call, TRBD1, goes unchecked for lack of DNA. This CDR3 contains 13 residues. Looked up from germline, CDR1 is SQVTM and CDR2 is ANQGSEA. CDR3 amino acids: CSVRDRGVNEQFF.

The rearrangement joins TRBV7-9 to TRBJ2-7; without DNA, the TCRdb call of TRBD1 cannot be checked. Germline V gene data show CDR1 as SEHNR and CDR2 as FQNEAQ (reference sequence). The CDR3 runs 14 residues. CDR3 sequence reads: CASSSPGSAGEQYF.

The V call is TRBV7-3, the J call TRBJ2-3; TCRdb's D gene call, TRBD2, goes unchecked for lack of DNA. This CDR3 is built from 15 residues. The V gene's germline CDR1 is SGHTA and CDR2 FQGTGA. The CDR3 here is CASSLRERSTDTQYF.

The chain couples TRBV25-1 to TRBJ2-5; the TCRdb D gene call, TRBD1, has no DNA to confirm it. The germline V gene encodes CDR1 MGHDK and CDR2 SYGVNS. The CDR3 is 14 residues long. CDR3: CASRTGTGQETQYF.

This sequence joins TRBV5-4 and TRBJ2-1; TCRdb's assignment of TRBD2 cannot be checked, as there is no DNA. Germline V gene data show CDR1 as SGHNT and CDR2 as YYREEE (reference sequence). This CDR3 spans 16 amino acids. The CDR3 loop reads CASSPLGLAEYNEQFF.

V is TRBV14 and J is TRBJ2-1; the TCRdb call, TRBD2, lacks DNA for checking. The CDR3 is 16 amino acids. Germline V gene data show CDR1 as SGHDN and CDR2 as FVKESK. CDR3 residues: CASSQEESSDPNEQFF.

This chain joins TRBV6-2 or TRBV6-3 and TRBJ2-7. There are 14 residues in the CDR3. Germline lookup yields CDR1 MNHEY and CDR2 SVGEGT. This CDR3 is CASSYESGTYEQYF.

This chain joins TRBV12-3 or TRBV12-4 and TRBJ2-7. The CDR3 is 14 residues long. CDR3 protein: CASSFSVESLEQYF.

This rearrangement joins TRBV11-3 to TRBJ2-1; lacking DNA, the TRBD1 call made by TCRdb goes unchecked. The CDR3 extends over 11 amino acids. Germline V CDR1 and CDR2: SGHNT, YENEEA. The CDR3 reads CASSPGGAQFF.